The next 8 T cell receptor beta chains were all read from a single sample in a study of OX40 agonist ivuxolimab in advanced cancers. The protocol was immunoSEQ multiplex PCR, while the TCRdb copy is restricted to in-frame clones and leaves out a portion. Counted here are 70,000 to 75,000 clones, more than 75% occurring once; the ten biggest clones make up less than 6%. The input for sequencing was CD4+ or CD8+ T cells sorted from blood, taken in a trial of the OX40 agonist ivuxolimab. These TCRs come from an adult with an advanced solid tumor such as melanoma, head and neck, liver or kidney cancer.

The V gene is TRBV5-1, the J gene TRBJ2-3, with 13 bases fitting TRBD2. The CDR3 contains 14 residues. V lost 5 bases, J lost 4 bases, and 1 base stayed unmatched. Germline assignment: CDR1 SGHRS and CDR2 YFSETQ. Written as DNA, the CDR3 is TGCGCCAGCAGAACTAGCGGGGGGGCAGATACGCAGTATTTT. It codes for CASRTSGGADTQYF. The entire variable domain, with the rest obtained from reference TRBV5-1 and TRBJ2-3, is as follows: KAGVTQTPRYLIKTRGQQVTLSCSPISGHRSVSWYQQTPGQGLQFLFEYFSETQRNKGNFPGRFSGRQFSNSRSEMNVSTLELGDSALYLCASRTSGGADTQYFGPGTRLTVL.

The V and J genes are TRBV7-2 and TRBJ2-1; 7 nucleotides agree with TRBD1. Germline V gene lookup returns CDR1 SGHTA and CDR2 FQGNSA. The CDR3 runs 12 residues. The junction had 3 bases not matched to a gene; V was cut back by 3 bases and J by 10 bases. The chain's CDR3 is CASSFEDREQFF. The DNA for the CDR3 is TGTGCCAGCAGCTTCGAGGACAGGGAGCAGTTCTTC.

The chain couples TRBV28 to TRBJ2-7; 8 bases fit TRBD2. The CDR3 is made up of 14 amino acids. The V segment lost 1 base and the J segment 5 bases; nucleotides outside the gene matches: 4. Germline V gene data show CDR1 as MDHEN and CDR2 as SYDVKM. CDR3: CASSLYGRAHEQYF. DNA of the CDR3: TGTGCCAGCAGTTTATACGGGAGGGCCCACGAGCAGTACTTC.

This chain joins TRBV25-1 and TRBJ2-1; D assignment may be TRBD1 or TRBD2 (5 bases each). The germline V and J ends were trimmed by 2 bases and 6 bases, with 14 bases remaining between them. Germline-derived CDR1 and CDR2 are MGHDK and SYGVNS. The CDR3 is 15 residues long. The CDR3 coding sequence is TGTGCCAGCAGTGAAGCAGGGACGAGGTCCAATGAGCAGTTCTTC. This encodes CASSEAGTRSNEQFF.

This clone came up a few times. The genes are TRBV7-8 and TRBJ2-7; D unresolved. CDR1 is SGHVS and CDR2 is FQNEAQ in the germline V gene. The CDR3 runs to 13 residues. V was clipped by 3 bases and J by 2 bases, with 8 bases between them. The CDR3 here is CASSLGRTYEQYF. CDR3 in DNA: TGTGCCAGCAGCTTGGGCAGGACCTACGAGCAGTACTTC. The variable domain in full, with the rest retrieved from reference TRBV7-8 and TRBJ2-7, is GAGVSQSPRYKVAKRGQDVALRCDPISGHVSLFWYQQALGQGPEFLTYFQNEAQLDKSGLPSDRFFAERPEGSVSTLKIQRTQQEDSAVYLCASSLGRTYEQYFGPGTRLTVT.

The CDR3 protein is CASTQQYSNQPQHF. In DNA, the CDR3 is TGTGCCAGTACGCAGCAGTATAGCAATCAGCCCCAGCATTTT. This chain joins TRBV19 and TRBJ1-5; D uncertain. The V gene lost 7 bases and the J gene lost 0 bases, with 10 bases spanning the gap. CDR1 is LNHDA and CDR2 is SQIVND in the germline V gene (reference sequence). The CDR3 has 14 residues. The complete variable domain, with remaining parts taken from reference TRBV19 and TRBJ1-5, reads DGGITQSPKYLFRKEGQNVTLSCEQNLNHDAMYWYRQDPGQGLRLIYYSQIVNDFQKGDIAEGYSVSREKKESFPLTVTSAQKNPTAFYLCASTQQYSNQPQHFGDGTRLSIL.

The chain joins TRBV18 to TRBJ2-7; tentative D call: TRBD2 (5 bases). Trimming took off 2 bases at V and 5 bases at J, with 10 bases between the two ends. Looked up from germline, CDR1 is KGHSH and CDR2 is LQKENI. The CDR3 length is 13 residues. The CDR3 protein is CASSPGQEDEQYF. The CDR3 region has the DNA TGTGCCAGCTCACCAGGCCAGGAGGACGAGCAGTACTTC.

The chain combines TRBV4-1 with TRBJ2-3, with 8 bases identical to TRBD2. The CDR3 has 15 amino acids. The ends lost 2 bases at V and 4 bases at J; junction bases unmatched: 5. Germline V gene lookup returns CDR1 MGHRA and CDR2 YSYEKL. CDR3 sequence: CASSQIGLAPDTQYF. DNA of the CDR3: TGCGCCAGCAGCCAAATAGGACTAGCTCCAGATACGCAGTATTTT.